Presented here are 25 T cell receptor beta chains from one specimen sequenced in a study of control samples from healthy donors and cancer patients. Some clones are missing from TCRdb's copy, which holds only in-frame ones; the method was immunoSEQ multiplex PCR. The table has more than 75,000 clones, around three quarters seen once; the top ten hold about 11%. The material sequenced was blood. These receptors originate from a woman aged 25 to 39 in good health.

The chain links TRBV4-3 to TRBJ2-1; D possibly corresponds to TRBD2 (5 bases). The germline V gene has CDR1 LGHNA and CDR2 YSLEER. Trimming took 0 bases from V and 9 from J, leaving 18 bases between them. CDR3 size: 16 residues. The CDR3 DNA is TGCGCCAGCAGCCAAGAGGGCGCTAGCTTCGGCGCTGAGCAGTTCTTC. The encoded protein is CASSQEGASFGAEQFF.

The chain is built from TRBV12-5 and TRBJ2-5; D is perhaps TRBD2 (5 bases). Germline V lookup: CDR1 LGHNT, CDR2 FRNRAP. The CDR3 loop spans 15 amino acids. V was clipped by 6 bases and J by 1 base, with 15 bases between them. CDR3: CASGPPGLGQETQYF. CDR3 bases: TGTGCTAGTGGCCCACCCGGACTGGGCCAAGAGACCCAGTACTTC.

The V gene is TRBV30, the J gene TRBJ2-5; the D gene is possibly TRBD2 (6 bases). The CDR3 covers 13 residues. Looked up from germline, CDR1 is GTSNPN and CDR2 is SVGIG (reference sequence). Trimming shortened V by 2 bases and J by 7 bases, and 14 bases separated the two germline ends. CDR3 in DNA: TGTGCCTGGAGTATGACCGGGCGGGGGACCCAGTACTTC. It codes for CAWSMTGRGTQYF.

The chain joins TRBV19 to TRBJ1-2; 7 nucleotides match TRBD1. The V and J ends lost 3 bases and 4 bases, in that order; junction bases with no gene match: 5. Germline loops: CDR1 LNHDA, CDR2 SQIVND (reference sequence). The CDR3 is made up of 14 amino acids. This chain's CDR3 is CASSISGGFYGYTF. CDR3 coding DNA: TGTGCCAGTAGTATCTCAGGGGGGTTCTATGGCTACACCTTC.

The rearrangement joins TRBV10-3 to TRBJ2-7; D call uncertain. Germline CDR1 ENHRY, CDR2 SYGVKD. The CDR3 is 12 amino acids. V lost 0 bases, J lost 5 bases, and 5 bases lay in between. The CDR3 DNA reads TGTGCCATCAGTGAGTCCGGGCACGAGCAGTACTTC. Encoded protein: CAISESGHEQYF.

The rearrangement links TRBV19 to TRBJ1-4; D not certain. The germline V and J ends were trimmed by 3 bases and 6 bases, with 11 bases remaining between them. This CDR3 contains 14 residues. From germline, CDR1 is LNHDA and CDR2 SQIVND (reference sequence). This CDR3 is CASSITTSHEKLFF. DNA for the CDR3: TGTGCCAGTAGTATTACAACTTCTCATGAAAAACTGTTTTTT.

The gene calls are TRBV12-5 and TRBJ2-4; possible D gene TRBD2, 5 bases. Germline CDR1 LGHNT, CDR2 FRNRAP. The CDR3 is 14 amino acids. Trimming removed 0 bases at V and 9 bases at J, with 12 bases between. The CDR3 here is CASGLVGPAGIQYF. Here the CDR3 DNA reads TGTGCTAGTGGTTTGGTAGGCCCGGCGGGCATTCAGTACTTC.

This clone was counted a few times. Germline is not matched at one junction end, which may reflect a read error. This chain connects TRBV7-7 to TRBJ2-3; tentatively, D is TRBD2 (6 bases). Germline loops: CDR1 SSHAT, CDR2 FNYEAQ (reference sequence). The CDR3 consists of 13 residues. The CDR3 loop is CASSLGEADTQYF. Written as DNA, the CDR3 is TGTGCTAGCAGCTTAGGGGAGGCAGATACGCAGTATTTT.

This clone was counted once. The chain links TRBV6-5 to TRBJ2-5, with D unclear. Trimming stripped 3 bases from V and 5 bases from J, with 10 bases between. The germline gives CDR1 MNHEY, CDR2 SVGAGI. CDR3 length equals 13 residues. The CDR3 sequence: CASSYNSDETQYF. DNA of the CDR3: TGTGCCAGCAGTTATAATTCAGATGAGACCCAGTACTTC.

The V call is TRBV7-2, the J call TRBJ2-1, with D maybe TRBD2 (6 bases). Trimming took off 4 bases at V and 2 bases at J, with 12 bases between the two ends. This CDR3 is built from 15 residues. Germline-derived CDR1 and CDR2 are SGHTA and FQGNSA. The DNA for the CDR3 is TGTGCCAGCAGCTCCTGGGGGGATCCCTACAATGAGCAGTTCTTC. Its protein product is CASSSWGDPYNEQFF.

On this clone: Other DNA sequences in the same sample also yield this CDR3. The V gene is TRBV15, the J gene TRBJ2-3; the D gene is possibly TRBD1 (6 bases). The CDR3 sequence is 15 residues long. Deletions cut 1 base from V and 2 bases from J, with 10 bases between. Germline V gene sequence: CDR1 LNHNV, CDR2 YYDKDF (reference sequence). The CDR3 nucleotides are TGTGCCACCAGCAGAGCCACAGGGTCCACAGATACGCAGTATTTT. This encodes CATSRATGSTDTQYF.

The CDR3 loop is CSVVGGPGDTQYF. The CDR3, as DNA: TGCAGCGTTGTGGGGGGGCCGGGAGATACGCAGTATTTT. The V gene is TRBV29-1, the J gene TRBJ2-3; a weak D match, TRBD2 (7 bases). CDR1 is SQVTM and CDR2 is ANQGSEA in the germline V gene. This CDR3 comprises 13 residues. V was trimmed by 4 bases and J by 5 bases, leaving 13 bases between them.

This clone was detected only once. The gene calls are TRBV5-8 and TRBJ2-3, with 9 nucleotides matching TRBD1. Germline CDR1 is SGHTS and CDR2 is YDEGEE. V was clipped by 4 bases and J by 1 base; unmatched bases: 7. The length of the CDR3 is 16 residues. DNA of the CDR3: TGTGCCAGCAGCAAAGGGGACAGGGCGGGCACAGATACGCAGTATTTT. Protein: CASSKGDRAGTDTQYF.

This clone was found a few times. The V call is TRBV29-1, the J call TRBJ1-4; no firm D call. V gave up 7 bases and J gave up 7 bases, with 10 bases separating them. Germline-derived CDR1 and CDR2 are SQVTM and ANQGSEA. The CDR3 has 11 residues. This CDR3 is CSAAKGEKLFF. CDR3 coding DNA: TGCAGCGCCGCAAAGGGTGAAAAACTGTTTTTT.

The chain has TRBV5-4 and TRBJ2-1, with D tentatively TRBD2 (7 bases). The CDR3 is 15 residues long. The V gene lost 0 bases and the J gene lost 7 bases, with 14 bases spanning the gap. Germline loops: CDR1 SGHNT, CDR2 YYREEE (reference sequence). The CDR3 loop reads CASSLDRGAGNEQFF. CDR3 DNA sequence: TGTGCCAGCAGCTTGGATCGGGGGGCGGGGAATGAGCAGTTCTTC.

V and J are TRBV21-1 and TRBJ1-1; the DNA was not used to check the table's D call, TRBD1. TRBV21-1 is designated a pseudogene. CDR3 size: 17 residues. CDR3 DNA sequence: TGTGCCAGCAGCGGCCGGACAGGGACCGATATGAACACTGAAGCTTTCTTT. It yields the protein CASSGRTGTDMNTEAFF.

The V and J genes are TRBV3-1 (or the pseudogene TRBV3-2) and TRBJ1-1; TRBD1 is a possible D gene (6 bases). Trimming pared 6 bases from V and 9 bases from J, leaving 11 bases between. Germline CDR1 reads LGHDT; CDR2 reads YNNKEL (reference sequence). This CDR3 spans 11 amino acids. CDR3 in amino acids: CASRDGTQAFF. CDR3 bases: TGTGCCAGCAGGGACGGGACACAAGCTTTCTTT.

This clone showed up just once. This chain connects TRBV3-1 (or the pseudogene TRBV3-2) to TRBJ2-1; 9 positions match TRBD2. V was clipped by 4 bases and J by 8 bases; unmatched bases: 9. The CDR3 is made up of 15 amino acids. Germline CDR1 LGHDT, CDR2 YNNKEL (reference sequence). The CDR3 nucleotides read TGTGCCAGCAGCCCCCTAGGGACTAGCTTCGATGAGCAGTTCTTC. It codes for CASSPLGTSFDEQFF.

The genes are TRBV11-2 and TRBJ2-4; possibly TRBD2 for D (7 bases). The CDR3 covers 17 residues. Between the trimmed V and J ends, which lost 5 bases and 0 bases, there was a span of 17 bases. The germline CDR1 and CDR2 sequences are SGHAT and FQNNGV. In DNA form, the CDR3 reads TGTGCCAGCAGCCGAGGGGGGGGACCGGGAGCCAAAAACATTCAGTACTTC. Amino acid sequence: CASSRGGGPGAKNIQYF.

The CDR3 region has the DNA TGTGCCACCAGCAGAGAGGGGGGCTCCACAGATACGCAGTATTTT. The encoded protein is CATSREGGSTDTQYF. The chain has TRBV15 and TRBJ2-3; D may match TRBD1 or TRBD2 (6 bases each). The CDR3 extends over 15 amino acids. The V gene lost 0 bases and the J gene lost 2 bases, with 9 bases spanning the gap. Germline CDR1 is LNHNV and CDR2 is YYDKDF (reference sequence).

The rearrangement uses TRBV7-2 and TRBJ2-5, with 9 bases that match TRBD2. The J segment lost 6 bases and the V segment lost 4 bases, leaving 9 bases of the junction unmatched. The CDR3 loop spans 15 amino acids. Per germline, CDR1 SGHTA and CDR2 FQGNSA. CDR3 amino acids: CASSSLPAGGKTQYF. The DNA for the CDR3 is TGTGCCAGCAGCTCCCTTCCGGCGGGGGGGAAGACCCAGTACTTC.

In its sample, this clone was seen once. DNA for the CDR3: TGTGCCTCACGCGGGGCGGGAACTAATGAAAAACTGTTTTTT. Translated, it gives CASRGAGTNEKLFF. V is TRBV3-1 (or the pseudogene TRBV3-2) and J is TRBJ1-4; the D gene is possibly TRBD1 (5 bases). The CDR3 runs 14 residues. Looked up from germline, CDR1 is LGHDT and CDR2 is YNNKEL (reference sequence). Trimming removed 11 bases from V and 1 base from J, with 14 bases in between.

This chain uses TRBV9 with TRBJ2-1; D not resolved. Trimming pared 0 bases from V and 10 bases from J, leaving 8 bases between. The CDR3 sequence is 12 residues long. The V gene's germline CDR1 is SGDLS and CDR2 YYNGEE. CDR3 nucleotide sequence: TGTGCCAGCAGCGTAGGGCGTGGGGAGCAGTTCTTC. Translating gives CASSVGRGEQFF.

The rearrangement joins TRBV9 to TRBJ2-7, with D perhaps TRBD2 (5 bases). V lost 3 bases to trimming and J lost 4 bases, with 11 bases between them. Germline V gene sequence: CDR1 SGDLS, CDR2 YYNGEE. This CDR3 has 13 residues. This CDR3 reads CASSAGLQYEQYF. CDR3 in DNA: TGTGCCAGCAGCGCCGGACTTCAGTACGAGCAGTACTTC.

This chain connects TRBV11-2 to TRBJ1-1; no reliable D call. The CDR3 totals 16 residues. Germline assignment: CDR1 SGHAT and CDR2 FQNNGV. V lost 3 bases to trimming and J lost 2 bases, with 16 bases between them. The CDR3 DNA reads TGTGCCAGCAGCTTGCGGTTCGGAATACTAAACACTGAAGCTTTCTTT. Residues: CASSLRFGILNTEAFF.